Shown below are 28 T cell receptor beta chains from a single sample sequenced in a study of a mutant IDH1 vaccine in newly diagnosed glioma. Described time point: week 35, safety follow-up. Vaccinated patients received 300 ug of mutant IDH1 20-mer peptide per dose, with topical imiquimod. No cognate antigen is known for these TCRs. TCRdb's table, derived via immunoSEQ multiplex PCR, lists solely in-frame clones and lacks some. In the table there are about 48,000 clones, roughly three quarters of which are singletons. Sample: PBMCs, taken from a glioma patient whose treatment included an IDH1 peptide vaccine. The receptor set was obtained from a man aged 35 to 55 with glioma.

Of note for this clone: A read error may account for a junction end that differs from germline. V gene TRBV7-7 combines with J gene TRBJ2-7, with D hard to call. CDR3 length: 13 amino acids. Germline lookup yields CDR1 SSHAT and CDR2 FNYEAQ (reference sequence). The CDR3 loop is CASSLAMGYEQYF. CDR3 bases: TGTGCTAGCAGCTTAGCCATGGGCTACGAGCAGTACTTC.

The chain employs TRBV2 and TRBJ2-7; D is possibly TRBD1 or TRBD2 (5 bases each). The CDR3 has 14 amino acids. The V gene's germline CDR1 is SNHLY and CDR2 FYNNEI. V was clipped by 6 bases and J by 2 bases, with 14 bases between them. The CDR3 loop is CASSREPQTYEQYF. CDR3 nucleotide sequence: TGTGCCAGCAGCAGGGAGCCTCAGACCTACGAGCAGTACTTC.

V and J are TRBV9 and TRBJ1-1, with 7 bases aligning to TRBD1. CDR3 length: 14 residues. V dropped 3 bases and J dropped 1; count of bases not matched to a gene: 3. The germline V gene has CDR1 SGDLS and CDR2 YYNGEE. CDR3 sequence (DNA): TGTGCCAGCAGCGCCGGACAGGCGAACACTGAAGCTTTCTTT. The encoded protein is CASSAGQANTEAFF.

This chain connects TRBV21-1 to TRBJ1-5; the DNA was not compared with TRBD1, the D call given in the table. TRBV21-1 is termed a pseudogene. CDR3 length: 13 amino acids. Written as DNA, the CDR3 is TGTGCCAGCAGCCGGACAGGGAATCAGCCCCAGCATTTT. This gives the protein CASSRTGNQPQHF.

The chain is built from TRBV15 and TRBJ2-7; D not resolved. CDR1 is LNHNV and CDR2 is YYDKDF in the germline V gene (reference sequence). The V and J ends lost 5 bases and 3 bases respectively, with 20 bases between them. The CDR3 loop spans 16 amino acids. The CDR3 here is CATSSRPIGWDYEQYF. Written as DNA, the CDR3 is TGTGCCACCAGCTCCCGCCCTATCGGGTGGGACTACGAGCAGTACTTC.

The sample holds one count of this clone. J is TRBJ1-5 and V is TRBV9; 7 bases fit TRBD1. Unmatched junction bases numbered 4, after V lost 0 bases and J lost 4 bases. Germline V gene lookup returns CDR1 SGDLS and CDR2 YYNGEE. The length of the CDR3 is 15 residues. The CDR3 DNA follows: TGTGCCAGCAGCGTAGGGACAGGAGCTAATCAGCCCCAGCATTTT. As protein: CASSVGTGANQPQHF.

The genes are TRBV5-6 and TRBJ1-5; the D gene is possibly TRBD1 (5 bases). This CDR3 comprises 13 residues. Trimming left V 3 bases short and J 8 bases short, with 12 bases between. Germline V gene data show CDR1 as SGHDT and CDR2 as YYEEEE. CDR3 amino acids: CASSWGGTEPQHF. In DNA, the CDR3 is TGTGCCAGCAGCTGGGGGGGGACGGAGCCCCAGCATTTT. Supplemented by reference TRBV5-6 and TRBJ1-5, the full variable domain reads DAGVTQSPTHLIKTRGQQVTLRCSPKSGHDTVSWYQQALGQGPQFIFQYYEEEERQRGNFPDRFSGHQFPNYSSELNVNALLLGDSALYLCASSWGGTEPQHFGDGTRLSIL.

The rearrangement joins TRBV27 to TRBJ1-2; 8 nucleotides agree with TRBD1. The length of the CDR3 is 17 residues. V was pared by 5 bases and J by 2 bases, with 13 bases of the junction left unmatched. Germline assignment: CDR1 MNHEY and CDR2 SMNVEV (reference sequence). The CDR3 here is CASSARMGTGLNYGYTF. The DNA for the CDR3 is TGTGCCAGCAGTGCAAGAATGGGGACAGGTTTAAACTATGGCTACACCTTC.

The chain joins TRBV5-1 to TRBJ2-1; 8 bases match TRBD2. Unmatched junction bases numbered 3, after V lost 7 bases and J lost 3 bases. CDR3 size: 13 residues. CDR1 is SGHRS, CDR2 YFSETQ, per germline. CDR3 DNA: TGCGCCAGCCGGGAGGGGTTCTACAATGAGCAGTTCTTC. It yields the protein CASREGFYNEQFF.

The chain is built from TRBV10-3 and TRBJ2-7, with D perhaps assigned TRBD1 or TRBD2 (5 bases each). Germline assignment: CDR1 ENHRY and CDR2 SYGVKD. V dropped 6 bases and J dropped 1 base, with 13 bases sitting between them. The CDR3 extends over 14 amino acids. The chain's CDR3 is CAISGVGPSYEQYF. The CDR3 DNA sequence: TGTGCCATCAGCGGGGTGGGACCTTCCTACGAGCAGTACTTC.

The chain joins TRBV6-5 to TRBJ1-3; 12 nucleotides agree with TRBD1. Losses at the gene ends were 2 bases for V and 4 bases for J; bases not matched to a gene: 3. The germline gives CDR1 MNHEY, CDR2 SVGAGI. The CDR3 is 16 residues long. The CDR3 loop is CASSYSGTGGGNTIYF. The CDR3 coding sequence is TGTGCCAGCAGTTACAGTGGGACAGGGGGCGGAAACACCATATATTTT.

This clone has just a few counts. The V call is TRBV21-1, the J call TRBJ2-2; TRBD1, the table's D call, was not compared with the DNA. TRBV21-1 is given as a pseudogene. The CDR3 sequence is 15 residues long. The CDR3 loop reads CASSRSRGNTGELFF. CDR3 DNA sequence: TGTGCCAGCAGCCGCTCCAGGGGGAACACCGGGGAGCTGTTTTTT.

This chain joins TRBV11-2 and TRBJ2-7; 7 bases align to TRBD1. The J segment lost 2 bases and the V segment lost 6 bases, leaving 1 base of the junction unmatched. Germline loops: CDR1 SGHAT, CDR2 FQNNGV. The CDR3 contains 12 residues. The CDR3 reads CASSQGAYEQYF. The CDR3 coding sequence is TGTGCCAGCAGTCAGGGGGCCTACGAGCAGTACTTC.

The V gene is TRBV6-5, the J gene TRBJ2-5, with 7 bases fitting TRBD1. This CDR3 contains 15 residues. Per germline, CDR1 MNHEY and CDR2 SVGAGI. Trimming at V came to 7 bases and at J to 3 bases, leaving 11 bases not matched to a gene. CDR3 nucleotide sequence: TGTGCCAGCAAGTCTCCGTACAGGGGAGAAGAGACCCAGTACTTC. Translated, it gives CASKSPYRGEETQYF.

DNA for the CDR3: TGTGCCAGCAGCCTGACAGGGTCGAACACTGAAGCTTTCTTT. Translated, it gives CASSLTGSNTEAFF. The chain joins TRBV7-9 to TRBJ1-1, with 7 bases fitting TRBD1. The V gene end was trimmed by 5 bases and the J gene end by 1 base; junction bases not matched to a gene: 4. There are 14 residues in the CDR3. Germline values: CDR1 SEHNR, CDR2 FQNEAQ (reference sequence).

This clone has only one observation. This chain uses TRBV7-2 with TRBJ1-2; D perhaps matches TRBD1 (5 bases). The ends were cut back, 5 bases at V and 4 bases at J, with 14 bases in the middle. This CDR3 has 14 residues. Germline V lookup: CDR1 SGHTA, CDR2 FQGNSA. DNA for the CDR3: TGTGCCAGCAGCCCACCCGGGGCGGCCTATGGCTACACCTTC. Amino acids: CASSPPGAAYGYTF.

The CDR3 DNA reads as TGTGCCAGTAGTGATGGTGGGTATCAGCCCCAGCATTTT. Protein: CASSDGGYQPQHF. The rearrangement uses TRBV19 and TRBJ1-5, with unresolved D. The V and J ends lost 5 bases and 5 bases respectively, with 10 bases between them. The CDR3 extends over 13 amino acids. Per germline, CDR1 LNHDA and CDR2 SQIVND (reference sequence).

This clone has only one observation. This chain links TRBV6-1 with TRBJ2-5; unclear D gene. Trimming cost V 4 bases and J 0 bases, with 6 bases left between them. CDR3 length: 13 residues. Germline V gene data show CDR1 as MNHNS and CDR2 as SASEGT. The CDR3 loop is CASSGTYQETQYF. The CDR3 DNA reads TGTGCCAGCAGTGGGACGTACCAAGAGACCCAGTACTTC.

J is TRBJ2-6 and V is TRBV2; D may be TRBD1 or TRBD2 (5 bases each). V lost 5 bases, J lost 2 bases, and 16 bases lay in between. This CDR3 has 17 residues. Looked up from germline, CDR1 is SNHLY and CDR2 is FYNNEI. In nucleotides, the CDR3 is TGTGCCAGCAGTCGTCAGGGTGTCGGGGCTGGGGCCAACGTCCTGACTTTC. It translates to CASSRQGVGAGANVLTF.

The genes are TRBV7-8 and TRBJ2-5; D gene uncertain. The CDR3 is made up of 14 amino acids. V was pared by 5 bases and J by 4 bases, with 14 bases between. Germline V lookup: CDR1 SGHVS, CDR2 FQNEAQ. CDR3 in amino acids: CASSPDRLLETQYF. The DNA of the CDR3 is TGTGCCAGCAGCCCAGACCGGCTCCTAGAGACCCAGTACTTC.

V usage is TRBV29-1 and J usage is TRBJ1-2, with 9 positions matching TRBD1. The CDR3 has 15 residues. Germline V gene data show CDR1 as SQVTM and CDR2 as ANQGSEA. The V segment lost 4 bases and the J segment 4 bases; nucleotides outside the gene matches: 10. CDR3 bases: TGCAGCGTTGGTGGGGACAGGGCAGCTTTCTATGGCTACACCTTC. As protein: CSVGGDRAAFYGYTF.

This clone has only one observation. This chain joins TRBV4-1 and TRBJ1-2; D is uncertain. V was cut by 5 bases and J by 0 bases, with 10 bases left in between. The CDR3 sequence is 14 residues long. Germline-derived CDR1 and CDR2 are MGHRA and YSYEKL. In nucleotides, the CDR3 is TGCGCCAGCAGCTCGTCGCGGACTAACTATGGCTACACCTTC. It encodes CASSSSRTNYGYTF.

The chain combines TRBV7-2 with TRBJ1-4, with D unresolved. From germline, CDR1 is SGHTA and CDR2 FQGNSA. V lost 2 bases and J lost 5, with 6 bases in between. The CDR3 is 13 amino acids. The CDR3 DNA sequence: TGTGCCAGCAGCTTATCTCCCAATGAAAAACTGTTTTTT. This encodes CASSLSPNEKLFF.

This chain links TRBV2 with TRBJ2-3; 9 bases align to TRBD1. The germline CDR1 and CDR2 sequences are SNHLY and FYNNEI. This CDR3 is built from 14 residues. The trim removed 4 bases at V and 4 bases at J, leaving 3 bases unmatched. CDR3 residues: CASSGGQGPDTQYF. In nucleotides, the CDR3 is TGTGCCAGCAGTGGAGGACAGGGGCCAGATACGCAGTATTTT.

The gene calls are TRBV6-4 and TRBJ2-3, with 9 bases that match TRBD2. The CDR3 runs 16 residues. The V gene end was trimmed by 3 bases and the J gene end by 1 base; junction bases not matched to a gene: 5. CDR1 is MRHNA and CDR2 is SNTAGT in the germline V gene. The CDR3 bases are TGTGCCAGCAGTGATCAGGCGGGGGGGGGCACAGATACGCAGTATTTT. Residues: CASSDQAGGGTDTQYF.

The V call is TRBV18, the J call TRBJ2-7; tentative D call: TRBD1 (6 bases). V was pared by 2 bases and J by 5 bases, with 13 bases between. Germline CDR1 and CDR2: KGHSH and LQKENI. The CDR3 contains 14 residues. In DNA form, the CDR3 reads TGTGCCAGCTCACCAGCGCAGGGGATCGACGAGCAGTACTTC. As protein: CASSPAQGIDEQYF. The whole variable domain, filled in from reference TRBV18 and TRBJ2-7, reads NAGVMQNPRHLVRRRGQEARLRCSPMKGHSHVYWYRQLPEEGLKFMVYLQKENIIDESGMPKERFSAEFPKEGPSILRIQQVVRGDSAAYFCASSPAQGIDEQYFGPGTRLTVT.

The chain recombines TRBV7-9 with TRBJ2-7, with a tentative D call TRBD2 (5 bases). This CDR3 has 12 residues. V shed 3 bases and J shed 6 bases, with 9 bases lying between them. Germline V gene lookup returns CDR1 SEHNR and CDR2 FQNEAQ (reference sequence). CDR3 DNA: TGTGCCAGCAGCTTCTCGGGGAGCGAGCAGTACTTC. Protein sequence: CASSFSGSEQYF. The whole variable domain, filled in from reference TRBV7-9 and TRBJ2-7, reads DTGVSQNPRHKITKRGQNVTFRCDPISEHNRLYWYRQTLGQGPEFLTYFQNEAQLEKSRLLSDRFSAERPKGSFSTLEIQRTEQGDSAMYLCASSFSGSEQYFGPGTRLTVT.

This clone was counted a few times. V is TRBV19 and J is TRBJ1-5; tentatively, D is TRBD1 (5 bases). The V and J ends lost 4 bases and 3 bases respectively, with 13 bases between them. There are 15 residues in the CDR3. CDR1 and CDR2 (germline): LNHDA, SQIVND (reference sequence). Here the CDR3 DNA reads TGTGCCAGTAGTAAGGGGCAGGTAATCAATCAGCCCCAGCATTTT. Translating it yields CASSKGQVINQPQHF.